One and the same sample provided the 29 T cell receptor beta chains below, sequenced in a study of blood T cell repertoires in COVID-19. Clones were read by immunoSEQ multiplex PCR, and TCRdb kept only the in-frame ones, dropping some. The sample gives about 290,000 clones, roughly 90% of which show up once; 1.5% to 2% is in the top ten. The sample taken for sequencing was PBMCs or T cells enriched from blood (not recorded which). These receptors were obtained from a woman between 40 and 55 years old who had recovered from COVID-19.

The chain links TRBV13 to TRBJ2-1; weak D call: TRBD2 (5 bases). This CDR3 has 13 residues. V was shortened by 3 bases and J by 6 bases, with 9 bases between the two germline ends. Germline lookup yields CDR1 PRHDT and CDR2 FYEKMQ (reference sequence). The CDR3 here is CASSFLGVNEQFF. The CDR3 DNA reads TGTGCCAGCAGCTTTCTGGGAGTCAATGAGCAGTTCTTC. The full variable domain, rest sourced from reference TRBV13 and TRBJ2-1, is AAGVIQSPRHLIKEKRETATLKCYPIPRHDTVYWYQQGPGQDPQFLISFYEKMQSDKGSIPDRFSAQQFSDYHSELNMSSLELGDSALYFCASSFLGVNEQFFGPGTRLTVL.

The chain joins TRBV24-1 to TRBJ2-1, with a tentative D call TRBD2 (6 bases). Trimming stripped 2 bases from V and 0 bases from J, with 10 bases between. Germline CDR1 KGHDR, CDR2 SFDVKD. CDR3 length: 16 residues. The CDR3 loop is CATSDSLADSYNEQFF. The CDR3 DNA reads as TGTGCCACCAGTGATTCCTTAGCGGACTCCTACAATGAGCAGTTCTTC.

The chain carries TRBV5-4 and TRBJ1-3, with D tentatively TRBD1 (5 bases). The CDR3 runs to 15 residues. Germline CDR1 SGHNT, CDR2 YYREEE (reference sequence). V lost 0 bases and J lost 0, with 7 bases in between. CDR3 bases: TGTGCCAGCAGCTTGGGACAGCTCTCTGGAAACACCATATATTTT. It specifies CASSLGQLSGNTIYF.

The chain is built from TRBV19 and TRBJ2-3; the D gene is possibly TRBD1 (6 bases). The CDR3 length is 13 residues. The V gene lost 0 bases and the J gene lost 7 bases, with 8 bases spanning the gap. Germline assignment: CDR1 LNHDA and CDR2 SQIVND (reference sequence). Written as DNA, the CDR3 is TGTGCCAGTAGTATAGACAGGGGAAATACGCAGTATTTT. This encodes CASSIDRGNTQYF.

The V gene is TRBV5-1, the J gene TRBJ2-5, with 11 bases aligning to TRBD1. Germline loops: CDR1 SGHRS, CDR2 YFSETQ. Trimming cost V 3 bases and J 6 bases; bases outside gene matches: 10. The CDR3 is made up of 16 amino acids. CDR3 residues: CASSSMPGQGEQTQYF. The CDR3 region has the DNA TGCGCCAGCAGCTCTATGCCGGGACAGGGGGAGCAGACCCAGTACTTC.

V and J are TRBV9 and TRBJ2-1; 9 nucleotides match TRBD2. The CDR3 consists of 14 residues. The germline V gene has CDR1 SGDLS and CDR2 YYNGEE. J gave up 4 bases and V 4 bases, and 3 bases lay outside the gene matches. CDR3 DNA sequence: TGTGCCAGCAGCCAGGCGGGGGGGTACAATGAGCAGTTCTTC. This gives the protein CASSQAGGYNEQFF.

The gene calls are TRBV7-2 and TRBJ2-7; 11 positions agree with TRBD2. The germline CDR1 and CDR2 sequences are SGHTA and FQGNSA. The CDR3 is 16 amino acids. J lost 4 bases, V lost 3 bases, and 8 bases had no gene match. CDR3 sequence: CASSFLAGGIGYEQYF. The CDR3 coding sequence is TGTGCCAGCAGCTTTCTAGCGGGAGGAATAGGATACGAGCAGTACTTC.

The chain has TRBV6-5 and TRBJ1-1; the D gene is possibly TRBD1 (6 bases). This CDR3 spans 13 amino acids. Trimming stripped 7 bases from V and 6 bases from J, with 15 bases between. Germline CDR1 MNHEY, CDR2 SVGAGI. CDR3: CASTPGGRAEAFF. The CDR3 nucleotides are TGTGCCAGCACCCCTGGGGGCCGCGCTGAAGCTTTCTTT.

The rearrangement joins TRBV5-5 to TRBJ2-5, with 10 bases identical to TRBD1. Losses at the gene ends were 0 bases for V and 5 bases for J; bases not matched to a gene: 4. Germline values: CDR1 SGHKS, CDR2 YYEKEE (reference sequence). This CDR3 contains 15 residues. The CDR3 coding sequence is TGTGCCAGCAGCTTGGCGGGACAGGGGTCGGAGACCCAGTACTTC. This encodes CASSLAGQGSETQYF.

This chain uses TRBV5-4 with TRBJ1-3, with D uncertain. V lost 1 base, J lost 0 bases, and 8 bases lay in between. The germline V gene has CDR1 SGHNT and CDR2 YYREEE (reference sequence). The CDR3 runs 15 residues. The CDR3: CASSLIPSSGNTIYF. In DNA, the CDR3 is TGTGCCAGCAGCTTGATACCGAGCTCTGGAAACACCATATATTTT.

The chain is built from TRBV9 and TRBJ2-5, with TRBD2 matching 10 bases. CDR1 SGDLS and CDR2 YYNGEE come from the germline V gene. The J segment lost 3 bases and the V segment lost 3 bases, leaving 5 bases of the junction unmatched. The CDR3 has 15 residues. The CDR3 region has the DNA TGTGCCAGCAGCGACCTAGCGGGAGATGAAGAGACCCAGTACTTC. This translates into CASSDLAGDEETQYF.

This clone was seen only once. This sequence joins TRBV5-1 and TRBJ1-1, with a tentative D call TRBD1 (5 bases). V was clipped by 2 bases and J by 4 bases, with 12 bases between them. The germline V gene has CDR1 SGHRS and CDR2 YFSETQ. The CDR3 is 14 amino acids. The CDR3 here is CASSFSGGSTEAFF. DNA for the CDR3: TGCGCCAGCAGCTTTTCCGGGGGTAGCACTGAAGCTTTCTTT.

The chain has TRBV11-3 and TRBJ2-5; 7 bases fit TRBD2. The CDR3 totals 13 residues. Per the germline V gene, CDR1 is SGHNT and CDR2 is YENEEA. Trimming at V came to 5 bases and at J to 5 bases, leaving 5 bases not matched to a gene. DNA for the CDR3: TGTGCCAGCAGCGTAAGGGAGGGGGAGACCCAGTACTTC. Translating gives CASSVREGETQYF.

This clone showed up just once. The chain combines TRBV4-1 with TRBJ1-1, with D possibly TRBD1 on 5 matching bases. Germline V gene sequence: CDR1 MGHRA, CDR2 YSYEKL. With 3 bases removed from V and 1 base from J, the gap between germline ends came to 9 bases. The CDR3 covers 14 residues. The CDR3 nucleotides read TGCGCCAGCAGCCAGGACATTGGGAACACTGAAGCTTTCTTT. Translated: CASSQDIGNTEAFF.

V and J are TRBV4-2 and TRBJ2-1; TRBD2 is a possible D gene (6 bases). The CDR3 is made up of 16 amino acids. V was pared by 1 base and J by 3 bases, with 13 bases between. Germline V lookup: CDR1 LGHNA, CDR2 YNFKEQ. In DNA form, the CDR3 reads TGTGCCAGCAGCCAAGTGGGTAGCGGCTTCTACAATGAGCAGTTCTTC. Translated, it gives CASSQVGSGFYNEQFF.

The CDR3 reads CATSDSGTPTDTQYF. Written as DNA, the CDR3 is TGTGCCACCAGTGATTCCGGGACACCCACAGATACGCAGTATTTT. This chain joins TRBV24-1 and TRBJ2-3, with a possible D match to TRBD1 (6 bases). With 2 bases removed from V and 2 bases from J, the gap between germline ends came to 10 bases. The V gene's germline CDR1 is KGHDR and CDR2 SFDVKD. CDR3 size: 15 residues.

V is TRBV6-2 or TRBV6-3 and J is TRBJ2-1; 8 bases line up with TRBD2. Germline V lookup: CDR1 MNHEY, CDR2 SVGEGT. V was clipped by 6 bases and J by 7 bases; unmatched bases: 8. The CDR3 extends over 14 amino acids. CDR3 DNA: TGTGCCAGCAGCTCCGGGACTAGGACAAATGAGCAGTTCTTC. Amino acid sequence: CASSSGTRTNEQFF.

The chain combines TRBV5-1 with TRBJ1-1, with TRBD1 as a possible D gene (5 bases). This CDR3 has 15 residues. V lost 1 base and J 2 bases, leaving 12 bases between the germline ends. Germline assignment: CDR1 SGHRS and CDR2 YFSETQ. DNA for the CDR3: TGCGCCAGCAGCTTGATGACAGCAGCAAACACTGAAGCTTTCTTT. Its protein product is CASSLMTAANTEAFF.

This chain joins TRBV7-2 and TRBJ2-7; 11 bases are shared with TRBD2. Losses at the gene ends were 6 bases for V and 2 bases for J; bases not matched to a gene: 3. CDR3 size: 14 residues. Per germline, CDR1 SGHTA and CDR2 FQGNSA. The CDR3 sequence: CASRTSGTTYEQYF. The DNA for the CDR3 is TGTGCCAGCAGGACTAGCGGGACTACCTACGAGCAGTACTTC.

In its sample, this clone was seen once. V is TRBV5-4 and J is TRBJ2-5; D gene unclear. The CDR3 is made up of 12 amino acids. Trimming pared 2 bases from V and 7 bases from J, leaving 9 bases between. Germline lookup yields CDR1 SGHNT and CDR2 YYREEE (reference sequence). In DNA form, the CDR3 reads TGTGCCAGCAGCTTAAGCCCGGGGACCCAGTACTTC. As protein: CASSLSPGTQYF.

The chain is built from TRBV2 and TRBJ2-7; D perhaps matches TRBD2 (6 bases). The CDR3 is 13 residues long. V gave up 6 bases and J gave up 5 bases, with 14 bases separating them. Germline values: CDR1 SNHLY, CDR2 FYNNEI. The CDR3 DNA follows: TGTGCCAGCAGCCCCGTAGGGAGGCACGAGCAGTACTTC. It codes for CASSPVGRHEQYF.

J is TRBJ1-2 and V is TRBV27; a possible D gene is TRBD1 (6 bases). With 6 bases removed from V and 5 bases from J, the gap between germline ends came to 16 bases. The CDR3 has 14 residues. The V gene's germline CDR1 is MNHEY and CDR2 SMNVEV (reference sequence). The CDR3: CASREQGREYGYTF. CDR3 sequence (DNA): TGTGCCAGCAGAGAACAGGGAAGGGAGTATGGCTACACCTTC.

The chain employs TRBV5-1 and TRBJ2-1; 14 nucleotides agree with TRBD2. The CDR3 spans 17 residues. With V trimmed by 0 bases and J by 7 bases, 6 bases remained unmatched. Per the germline V gene, CDR1 is SGHRS and CDR2 is YFSETQ. The CDR3 region is CASSLVGLAGVKNEQFF. CDR3 bases: TGCGCCAGCAGCTTGGTGGGACTAGCGGGAGTTAAAAATGAGCAGTTCTTC. The entire variable domain, with the rest obtained from reference TRBV5-1 and TRBJ2-1, is as follows: KAGVTQTPRYLIKTRGQQVTLSCSPISGHRSVSWYQQTPGQGLQFLFEYFSETQRNKGNFPGRFSGRQFSNSRSEMNVSTLELGDSALYLCASSLVGLAGVKNEQFFGPGTRLTVL.

The chain joins TRBV11-2 to TRBJ2-3; 12 bases line up with TRBD1. Germline trimming cut 6 bases from V and 6 bases from J; bases unmatched to any gene: 19. The CDR3 sequence is 19 residues long. Germline loops: CDR1 SGHAT, CDR2 FQNNGV. CDR3 region: CASSLRGGQGAPWRDTQYF. In DNA, the CDR3 is TGTGCCAGCAGTCTCAGAGGGGGACAGGGGGCCCCTTGGAGGGATACGCAGTATTTT.

This sequence joins TRBV27 and TRBJ1-2; tentatively, D is TRBD1 (6 bases). Germline V CDR1 and CDR2: MNHEY, SMNVEV (reference sequence). V was trimmed by 0 bases and J by 5 bases, leaving 16 bases between them. This CDR3 is built from 16 residues. CDR3 protein: CASSLSPRGAVYGYTF. Written as DNA, the CDR3 is TGTGCCAGCAGTTTATCCCCCCGGGGGGCAGTGTATGGCTACACCTTC.

This chain uses TRBV6-1 with TRBJ2-2; 7 bases are shared with TRBD1. Looked up from germline, CDR1 is MNHNS and CDR2 is SASEGT. The CDR3 consists of 16 residues. Germline trimming cut 4 bases from V and 4 bases from J; bases unmatched to any gene: 9. Written as DNA, the CDR3 is TGTGCCAGCAGTGCACGACAGGGTTTAGGCACCGGGGAGCTGTTTTTT. This gives the protein CASSARQGLGTGELFF.

The chain couples TRBV24-1 to TRBJ1-3; D ambiguous. Trimming shortened V by 0 bases and J by 7 bases, and 12 bases separated the two germline ends. The CDR3 length is 15 residues. The V gene's germline CDR1 is KGHDR and CDR2 SFDVKD. This chain's CDR3 is CATSDLGPLGNTIYF. CDR3 bases: TGTGCCACCAGTGATTTGGGGCCATTAGGTAACACCATATATTTT.

V usage is TRBV6-5 and J usage is TRBJ2-2; the D gene is possibly TRBD2 (5 bases). The CDR3 length is 14 residues. V was cut by 2 bases and J by 5 bases, with 9 bases left in between. The germline V gene encodes CDR1 MNHEY and CDR2 SVGAGI. CDR3 residues: CASSYSLATGELFF. DNA for the CDR3: TGTGCCAGCAGTTACAGTCTAGCAACCGGGGAGCTGTTTTTT.

The rearrangement links TRBV6-5 to TRBJ1-2; D is undetermined. Germline CDR1 reads MNHEY; CDR2 reads SVGAGI. The V and J ends lost 6 bases and 8 bases respectively, with 22 bases between them. The CDR3 is 15 amino acids. CDR3: CASRGMRGGTSGYTF. DNA of the CDR3: TGTGCCAGCAGGGGAATGCGGGGAGGCACTTCAGGCTACACCTTC.